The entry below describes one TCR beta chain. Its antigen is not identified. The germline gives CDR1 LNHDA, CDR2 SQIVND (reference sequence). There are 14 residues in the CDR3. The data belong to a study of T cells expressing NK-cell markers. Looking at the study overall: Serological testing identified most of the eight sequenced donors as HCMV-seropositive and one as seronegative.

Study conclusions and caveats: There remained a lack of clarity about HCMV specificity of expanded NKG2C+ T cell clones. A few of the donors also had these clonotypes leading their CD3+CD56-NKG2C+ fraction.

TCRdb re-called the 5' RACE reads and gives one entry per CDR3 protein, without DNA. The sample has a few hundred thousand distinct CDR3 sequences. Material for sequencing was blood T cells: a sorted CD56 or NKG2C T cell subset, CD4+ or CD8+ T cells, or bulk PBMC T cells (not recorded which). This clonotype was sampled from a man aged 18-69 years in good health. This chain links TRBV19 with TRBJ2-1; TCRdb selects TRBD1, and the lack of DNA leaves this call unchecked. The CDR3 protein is CASSGQGRGNEQFF.